The next 21 T cell receptor beta chains were all read from a single sample in a study of blood T cell repertoires in COVID-19. This table comes from immunoSEQ multiplex PCR, and its TCRdb copy is limited to in-frame clones, with some not included. This sample carries around 150,000 clones, approximately 83% of them seen once, and the ten largest clones take more than 4.5%. Source material: PBMCs or T cells enriched from blood (not recorded which). These receptors were taken from a man between 65 and 85 years old who had been exposed to COVID-19.

The chain recombines TRBV19 with TRBJ2-5; 10 bases map to TRBD2. Trimming took 3 bases from V and 4 from J; bases not matched to a gene: 8. CDR1 is LNHDA and CDR2 is SQIVND in the germline V gene (reference sequence). The CDR3 length is 16 residues. CDR3 residues: CASSIEVAGGIETQYF. CDR3 coding DNA: TGTGCCAGTAGTATCGAGGTAGCGGGAGGAATAGAGACCCAGTACTTC.

The rearrangement joins TRBV4-3 to TRBJ2-1, with 9 bases that match TRBD2. The V gene's germline CDR1 is LGHNA and CDR2 YSLEER. Losses at the gene ends were 6 bases for V and 3 bases for J; bases not matched to a gene: 12. The CDR3 runs 17 residues. The chain's CDR3 is CASSPQILSGSYNEQFF. The DNA for the CDR3 is TGCGCCAGCAGTCCTCAAATCCTTAGCGGGAGCTACAATGAGCAGTTCTTC.

The chain couples TRBV7-2 to TRBJ2-6, with D possibly matching TRBD1 (5 bases). CDR1 and CDR2 from the germline V gene are SGHTA and FQGNSA. Trimming took 5 bases from V and 0 from J, leaving 14 bases between them. The length of the CDR3 is 17 residues. The CDR3 is CASSGSSGLSGANVLTF. The CDR3 DNA sequence: TGTGCCAGCAGCGGTTCCTCAGGGCTCTCTGGGGCCAACGTCCTGACTTTC.

The chain couples TRBV7-9 to TRBJ2-5; D possibly corresponds to TRBD1 (5 bases). The CDR3 loop spans 13 amino acids. CDR1 and CDR2 from the germline V gene are SEHNR and FQNEAQ (reference sequence). V was trimmed by 0 bases and J by 8 bases, leaving 10 bases between them. CDR3: CASSLAGPPTQYF. CDR3 nucleotide sequence: TGTGCCAGCAGCTTAGCGGGGCCACCAACCCAGTACTTC.

The chain employs TRBV7-9 and TRBJ2-2, with 9 bases aligning to TRBD2. CDR1 is SEHNR, CDR2 FQNEAQ, per germline (reference sequence). The CDR3 is 16 amino acids. V dropped 2 bases and J dropped 6; count of bases not matched to a gene: 7. CDR3 protein: CASSLLGGRAAGELFF. CDR3 coding DNA: TGTGCCAGCAGCTTACTCGGCGGGAGGGCCGCCGGGGAGCTGTTTTTT.

The rearrangement joins TRBV2 to TRBJ1-2, with TRBD1 matching over 7 bases. This CDR3 is 12 amino acids long. V lost 8 bases and J lost 2; bases outside the gene matches: 2. Germline assignment: CDR1 SNHLY and CDR2 FYNNEI. CDR3 in amino acids: CASEGANYGYTF. CDR3 sequence (DNA): TGTGCCAGCGAGGGGGCAAACTATGGCTACACCTTC. Combining the CDR3 with reference TRBV2 and TRBJ1-2 gives the whole variable domain EPEVTQTPSHQVTQMGQEVILRCVPISNHLYFYWYRQILGQKVEFLVSFYNNEISEKSEIFDDQFSVERPDGSNFTLKIRSTKLEDSAMYFCASEGANYGYTFGSGTRLTVV.

The genes are TRBV19 and TRBJ2-5; 10 bases line up with TRBD1. J gave up 5 bases and V 6 bases, and 9 bases lay outside the gene matches. The germline CDR1 and CDR2 sequences are LNHDA and SQIVND (reference sequence). The CDR3 loop spans 15 amino acids. CDR3: CASSRRQGALETQYF. In nucleotides, the CDR3 is TGTGCCAGTAGCCGAAGACAGGGGGCATTGGAGACCCAGTACTTC. Variable domain in full (rest from reference TRBV19 and TRBJ2-5): DGGITQSPKYLFRKEGQNVTLSCEQNLNHDAMYWYRQDPGQGLRLIYYSQIVNDFQKGDIAEGYSVSREKKESFPLTVTSAQKNPTAFYLCASSRRQGALETQYFGPGTRLLVL.

The chain is built from TRBV27 and TRBJ1-6; a possible D gene is TRBD1 (5 bases). Germline V gives CDR1 MNHEY, CDR2 SMNVEV (reference sequence). CDR3 size: 15 residues. V was clipped by 8 bases and J by 1 base, with 12 bases between them. The CDR3 region has the DNA TGTGCCAGCCGGATCCAGGGTTCCTATAATTCACCCCTCCACTTT. Translated: CASRIQGSYNSPLHF.

The CDR3 nucleotides read TGTGCCAGCAGCTTGAGTAGCGGTCAGACCCAGTACTTC. It encodes CASSLSSGQTQYF. The V gene is TRBV7-2, the J gene TRBJ2-5; perhaps TRBD2 as D (6 bases). Germline CDR1 and CDR2: SGHTA and FQGNSA. V was shortened by 3 bases and J by 6 bases, with 11 bases between the two germline ends. This CDR3 is built from 13 residues.

The chain is built from TRBV11-1 and TRBJ2-1; 9 bases are a match to TRBD1. Looked up from germline, CDR1 is SGHAT and CDR2 is FQDESV (reference sequence). Unmatched junction bases numbered 2, after V lost 1 base and J lost 4 bases. The CDR3 consists of 15 residues. CDR3 sequence (DNA): TGTGCCAGCAGCTTAGGGGGGACAGGGTACAATGAGCAGTTCTTC. As protein: CASSLGGTGYNEQFF.

This chain connects TRBV7-6 to TRBJ2-3; D gene ambiguous. Trimming shortened V by 4 bases and J by 0 bases, and 11 bases separated the two germline ends. The CDR3 extends over 15 amino acids. Germline values: CDR1 SGHVS, CDR2 FNYEAQ. CDR3 residues: CASSSSEFSTDTQYF. CDR3 DNA: TGTGCCAGCAGCTCGTCAGAATTTAGCACAGATACGCAGTATTTT.

Turning to this clone: This may stem from a read error, because a much larger clone lies one nucleotide away. The gene calls are TRBV4-3 and TRBJ2-2, with 9 bases that match TRBD1. V lost 4 bases to trimming and J lost 1 base; unmatched junction nucleotides: 1. CDR3 length: 15 residues. CDR1 is LGHNA and CDR2 is YSLEER in the germline V gene. The CDR3: CASSPGQGNTGELFF. Written as DNA, the CDR3 is TGCGCCAGCAGCCCGGGACAGGGGAACACCGGGGAGCTGTTTTTT.

V gene TRBV9 combines with J gene TRBJ1-1; D unclear. CDR1 and CDR2 (germline): SGDLS, YYNGEE. The CDR3 length is 13 residues. The V gene lost 0 bases and the J gene lost 0 bases, with 3 bases spanning the gap. CDR3 DNA: TGTGCCAGCAGCGTAGATATGAACACTGAAGCTTTCTTT. It encodes CASSVDMNTEAFF.

The chain links TRBV19 to TRBJ1-2; D is undetermined. V dropped 7 bases and J dropped 7 bases, with 16 bases sitting between them. The germline V gene encodes CDR1 LNHDA and CDR2 SQIVND (reference sequence). The CDR3 loop spans 13 amino acids. CDR3 loop: CASKRVNDGGYTF. The CDR3 DNA is TGTGCCAGTAAGAGGGTAAACGATGGTGGCTACACCTTC.

The V call is TRBV11-2, the J call TRBJ1-6; perhaps TRBD1 as D (6 bases). The V gene lost 2 bases and the J gene lost 9 bases, with 17 bases spanning the gap. The CDR3 has 16 amino acids. Looked up from germline, CDR1 is SGHAT and CDR2 is FQNNGV. The CDR3 reads CASSLWRPGETSPLHF. The CDR3, as DNA: TGTGCCAGCAGCTTATGGAGGCCAGGGGAGACTTCACCCCTCCACTTT.

The rearrangement joins TRBV3-1 (or the pseudogene TRBV3-2) to TRBJ1-1; D is unclear. V was cut by 4 bases and J by 5 bases, with 11 bases left in between. CDR1 and CDR2 from the germline V gene are LGHDT and YNNKEL (reference sequence). The CDR3 has 13 amino acids. The CDR3 nucleotides read TGTGCCAGCAGCCCAATCCAGGAAACTGAAGCTTTCTTT. Residues: CASSPIQETEAFF.

The V gene is TRBV6-5, the J gene TRBJ2-3; 7 bases map to TRBD2. This CDR3 comprises 16 residues. Trimming at V came to 0 bases and at J to 6 bases, leaving 9 bases not matched to a gene. The germline V gene has CDR1 MNHEY and CDR2 SVGAGI. The CDR3 loop is CASSYSSSTSVDTQYF. The CDR3 DNA follows: TGTGCCAGCAGTTACTCGAGTAGTACTAGCGTGGATACGCAGTATTTT.

This clone showed up just once. The rearrangement uses TRBV7-8 and TRBJ1-5; possible D gene TRBD1, 6 bases. Germline values: CDR1 SGHVS, CDR2 FQNEAQ. The V end lost 1 base, the J end lost 2 bases, and 21 bases lay between the germline ends. This CDR3 contains 19 residues. The CDR3 sequence is CASSLGSGTLLGGNQPQHF. Here the CDR3 DNA reads TGTGCCAGCAGCTTAGGCTCCGGGACACTATTAGGGGGCAATCAGCCCCAGCATTTT.

The J gene is TRBJ1-1, the V gene TRBV18; maybe TRBD1 (5 bases). The germline CDR1 and CDR2 sequences are KGHSH and LQKENI. The CDR3 is made up of 16 amino acids. The V end lost 0 bases, the J end lost 1 base, and 12 bases lay between the germline ends. The CDR3 sequence is CASSPPRGTPNTEAFF. The CDR3 DNA sequence: TGTGCCAGCTCACCACCAAGGGGTACCCCGAACACTGAAGCTTTCTTT.

The chain uses TRBV6-2 or TRBV6-3 and TRBJ2-7, with 14 bases that match TRBD2. CDR1 and CDR2 from the germline V gene are MNHEY and SVGEGT. V lost 5 bases, J lost 5 bases, and 23 bases stayed unmatched. The length of the CDR3 is 21 residues. CDR3 loop: CASSTLTSGLAGVVRLDEQYF. CDR3 DNA: TGTGCCAGCAGTACCCTCACCTCGGGACTAGCGGGAGTAGTGAGGTTGGACGAGCAGTACTTC.

The chain recombines TRBV19 with TRBJ1-2; 9 bases are shared with TRBD1. Per the germline V gene, CDR1 is LNHDA and CDR2 is SQIVND (reference sequence). The length of the CDR3 is 14 residues. V shed 5 bases and J 8 bases; nucleotides not matched to a gene: 9. CDR3 residues: CASSGLQGAGGYTF. The DNA for the CDR3 is TGTGCCAGTAGTGGCCTACAGGGGGCTGGAGGCTACACCTTC.